Listed here are 31 T cell receptor beta chains from one sample, sequenced in a study of breast tumors, draining lymph nodes, adjacent tissues. TCRdb independently ran MiXCR on the multiplex PCR reads; one entry per CDR3 protein. The sample has about 32,000 distinct CDR3 sequences, 36% seen once. Sequencing was carried out using breast tumor tissue. The receptors were gathered from a female donor with breast cancer. Some clones in this sample may be carry-over from other donors' samples.

The chain couples TRBV20-1 to TRBJ1-3; weak D call: TRBD1 (5 bases). The germline V gene has CDR1 DFQATT and CDR2 SNEGSKA (reference sequence). Between the trimmed V and J ends, which lost 4 bases and 2 bases, there was a span of 15 bases. This CDR3 is built from 15 residues. This CDR3 reads CSAKRGSGTGNTIYF. CDR3 nucleotides: TGCAGTGCTAAAAGGGGCAGTGGAACTGGAAACACCATATATTTT.

This clonotype was seen ten or more times. The chain is built from TRBV25-1 and TRBJ2-1, with D unresolved. The V and J ends lost 2 bases and 6 bases respectively, with 5 bases between them. Germline V gene lookup returns CDR1 MGHDK and CDR2 SYGVNS. The CDR3 is 12 amino acids. This CDR3 reads CASSELGNEQFF. The CDR3, as DNA: TGTGCCAGCAGTGAACTTGGCAATGAGCAGTTCTTC.

The V and J genes are TRBV7-8 and TRBJ1-3; D perhaps matches TRBD1 (5 bases). The CDR3 has 15 residues. V was shortened by 5 bases and J by 4 bases, with 15 bases between the two germline ends. The germline V gene has CDR1 SGHVS and CDR2 FQNEAQ. Written as DNA, the CDR3 is TGTGCCAGCAGCGTCTTGCAGGGCGGAGGAAACACCATATATTTT. This encodes CASSVLQGGGNTIYF.

Ten or more counts support this clonotype. This chain connects TRBV2 to TRBJ1-1, with 10 bases lining up with TRBD1. Trimming at V came to 5 bases and at J to 1 base, leaving 7 bases not matched to a gene. Germline assignment: CDR1 SNHLY and CDR2 FYNNEI. There are 16 residues in the CDR3. CDR3 in amino acids: CASSYGQGVGNTEAFF. The CDR3 bases are TGTGCCAGCAGTTACGGACAGGGGGTGGGGAACACTGAAGCTTTCTTT.

This clonotype qualifies as medium-sized. J is TRBJ1-2 and V is TRBV5-6; 10 bases align to TRBD1. This CDR3 comprises 15 residues. Per the germline V gene, CDR1 is SGHDT and CDR2 is YYEEEE. With V trimmed by 5 bases and J by 5 bases, 9 bases remained unmatched. The CDR3 DNA sequence: TGTGCCAGCAGGAGGGACAGGGGCGGGGGATATGGCTACACCTTC. Residues: CASRRDRGGGYGYTF.

As to this clonotype: A much larger clonotype is one base distant, so this may be a read error. The V and J genes are TRBV10-1 and TRBJ2-3; 8 bases match TRBD2. Germline CDR1 and CDR2: WNHNN and SYGVQD (reference sequence). The CDR3 runs to 17 residues. J gave up 4 bases and V 7 bases, and 16 bases lay outside the gene matches. As DNA, the CDR3 is TGCGCCAGCAAAAAGCGTTCGACTAGCGCCCGGGCAGATACGCAGTATTTT. This sequence encodes CASKKRSTSARADTQYF.

V gene TRBV27 combines with J gene TRBJ1-6; D gene ambiguous. The CDR3 has 12 residues. Per the germline V gene, CDR1 is MNHEY and CDR2 is SMNVEV (reference sequence). Between the trimmed V and J ends, which lost 8 bases and 9 bases, there was a span of 11 bases. The CDR3 bases are TGTGCCAGCGGGGAGTGGGGTTCACCCCTCCACTTT. Translating it yields CASGEWGSPLHF.

In this sample, this clonotype turned up many times. The J gene is TRBJ2-1, the V gene TRBV7-9; tentatively, D is TRBD2 (6 bases). V shed 5 bases and J shed 8 bases, with 10 bases lying between them. The germline gives CDR1 SEHNR, CDR2 FQNEAQ (reference sequence). The CDR3 consists of 12 residues. The CDR3 protein is CASSPGGDEQFF. The CDR3 region has the DNA TGTGCCAGCAGCCCCGGAGGGGATGAGCAGTTCTTC.

Ten or more counts support this clonotype. CDR3: CASSPRTPRSSYNEQFF. CDR3 sequence (DNA): TGTGCCAGCAGTCCTCGGACTCCTAGGAGCTCCTACAATGAGCAGTTCTTC. The chain joins TRBV6-5 to TRBJ2-1; D possibly corresponds to TRBD2 (5 bases). The V end was cut by 5 bases, the J end by 0 bases, with 17 bases between. The CDR3 is 17 amino acids. Looked up from germline, CDR1 is MNHEY and CDR2 is SVGAGI.

As to this clonotype: This could be a read error, since a much larger clone is one nucleotide away. The gene calls are TRBV11-3 and TRBJ2-5; D is possibly TRBD1 or TRBD2 (5 bases each). Germline V lookup: CDR1 SGHNT, CDR2 YENEEA. The germline V and J ends were trimmed by 2 bases and 9 bases, with 16 bases remaining between them. This CDR3 is 14 amino acids long. The CDR3 coding sequence is TGTGCCAGCAGCTTAATTCCGGGATCGGGGCCCCAGTACTTC. The encoded protein is CASSLIPGSGPQYF.

With respect to this clonotype: A junction end diverges from the germline sequence, so it may reflect a read error. The chain recombines TRBV2 with TRBJ1-6; no clear D gene. CDR3 length: 16 amino acids. Per germline, CDR1 SNHLY and CDR2 FYNNEI. For the CDR3, the DNA is TGTGCCAGCAGTGAATGGCAGAGGGCGACGAATTCACCCCACCACTTT. Encoded protein: CASSEWQRATNSPHHF.

The sample holds many counts of this clonotype. This chain connects TRBV12-3 or TRBV12-4 to TRBJ2-7; 9 bases are a match to TRBD1. The CDR3 runs 14 residues. Losses at the gene ends were 2 bases for V and 6 bases for J; bases not matched to a gene: 5. The CDR3 region has the DNA TGTGCCAGCAGTTTACGGACAGGGGAAAGCGAGCAGTACTTC. It codes for CASSLRTGESEQYF.

CDR3 bases: TGTGCCATCAGTGAGTCGGGAAGGGAAGGGTCACCCCTCCACTTT. This codes for CAISESGREGSPLHF. This rearrangement joins TRBV10-3 to TRBJ1-6; unclear D gene. CDR3 length: 15 residues. Germline V gene data show CDR1 as ENHRY and CDR2 as SYGVKD. The V gene lost 0 bases and the J gene lost 10 bases, with 13 bases spanning the gap.

This clonotype has at least ten counts. The J gene is TRBJ2-5, the V gene TRBV3-1, with 7 nucleotides matching TRBD2. The CDR3 runs to 17 residues. The V gene's germline CDR1 is LGHDT and CDR2 YNNKEL (reference sequence). V shed 0 bases, J shed 4 bases, and the junction held 11 bases outside the gene matches. The CDR3 DNA is TGTGCCAGCAGCCAAGATCGGTTGGCGGGAGTGATAGAGACCCAGTACTTC. Protein: CASSQDRLAGVIETQYF.

V and J are TRBV6-5 and TRBJ2-5; TRBD1 might be the D (6 bases). V was clipped by 6 bases and J by 0 bases, with 11 bases between them. This CDR3 is 14 amino acids long. The germline V gene encodes CDR1 MNHEY and CDR2 SVGAGI. In DNA form, the CDR3 reads TGTGCCAGCAGACGGACAGCCAACCAAGAGACCCAGTACTTC. It is translated as CASRRTANQETQYF.

With regard to this clonotype: One base away lies a much larger clone, so this may be a sequencing read error. V is TRBV20-1 and J is TRBJ2-2; 7 nucleotides match TRBD1. The CDR3 runs to 12 residues. Germline V lookup: CDR1 DFQATT, CDR2 SNEGSKA (reference sequence). CDR3 DNA sequence: TGCAGTACAGGGGAGAGCACCGGGGAGCCGTTTTTT. Its protein is CSTGESTGEPFF.

This clonotype was seen ten or more times. The chain is built from TRBV5-6 and TRBJ2-2; D perhaps matches TRBD2 (6 bases). There are 14 residues in the CDR3. The V gene lost 7 bases and the J gene lost 6 bases, with 16 bases spanning the gap. Germline values: CDR1 SGHDT, CDR2 YYEEEE. CDR3 coding DNA: TGTGCCAGCTGCGGGGATAGCGGAGCCGGGGAGCTGTTTTTT. Protein: CASCGDSGAGELFF.

This clonotype occurred many times. V gene TRBV3-1 combines with J gene TRBJ2-7; D uncertain. This CDR3 is built from 12 residues. Per germline, CDR1 LGHDT and CDR2 YNNKEL (reference sequence). V was clipped by 8 bases and J by 2 bases, with 10 bases between them. CDR3 residues: CASVGSTYEQYF. The CDR3 nucleotides are TGTGCCAGCGTCGGCAGTACCTACGAGCAGTACTTC.

This clonotype has ten or more counts. The gene calls are TRBV12-3 or TRBV12-4 and TRBJ2-5; weak D call: TRBD1 (6 bases). V gave up 7 bases and J gave up 2 bases, with 11 bases separating them. This CDR3 has 13 residues. CDR3 in amino acids: CASTIGQQETQYF. As DNA, the CDR3 is TGTGCCAGCACCATCGGACAGCAAGAGACCCAGTACTTC.

As for this clonotype: A read error may explain this, as a much larger clone is one base away. The V gene is TRBV7-2, the J gene TRBJ2-2; TRBD1 matches at 7 bases. Germline CDR1 SGHTA, CDR2 FQGNSA. CDR3 length: 16 amino acids. Trimming at V came to 6 bases and at J to 6 bases, leaving 13 bases not matched to a gene. DNA for the CDR3: TGTGCCAGCAGGACACAGGGGCCCCGAGTGCCCGGGGAGCTGTTTTTT. Translating gives CASRTQGPRVPGELFF.

Comment on this clonotype: This may arise from a read error, as a much more abundant clone is one base away. The chain links TRBV10-1 to TRBJ2-3; 10 bases are shared with TRBD2. Germline V gene data show CDR1 as WNHNN and CDR2 as SYGVQD (reference sequence). The CDR3 spans 16 residues. With V trimmed by 8 bases and J by 4 bases, 12 bases remained unmatched. The CDR3 spells CASGATSGEASDTQYF. As DNA, the CDR3 is TGCGCCAGCGGTGCAACTAGCGGGGAAGCATCAGATACGCAGTATTTT.

This clonotype was picked up many times. This chain connects TRBV3-1 to TRBJ1-6; no firm D call. Per the germline V gene, CDR1 is LGHDT and CDR2 is YNNKEL (reference sequence). The CDR3 has 14 residues. Trimming pared 0 bases from V and 6 bases from J, leaving 6 bases between. This CDR3 reads CASSQEVVNSPLHF. Here the CDR3 DNA reads TGTGCCAGCAGCCAAGAGGTGGTTAATTCACCCCTCCACTTT.

In this sample, this clonotype turned up a few times. The chain uses TRBV4-2 and TRBJ2-2, with 11 nucleotides matching TRBD2. The CDR3 has 21 residues. V shed 0 bases, J shed 1 base, and the junction held 13 bases outside the gene matches. The germline CDR1 and CDR2 sequences are LGHNA and YNFKEQ. The CDR3 bases are TGTGCCAGCAGCCAAGATCGGCCTAGCGGGAGGTCCTACAAGAACACCGGGGAGCTGTTTTTT. Its translation is CASSQDRPSGRSYKNTGELFF.

The chain employs TRBV20-1 and TRBJ2-1; 10 bases align to TRBD2. Germline V gives CDR1 DFQATT, CDR2 SNEGSKA (reference sequence). The J segment lost 6 bases and the V segment lost 3 bases, leaving 5 bases of the junction unmatched. The CDR3 extends over 14 amino acids. CDR3 sequence reads: CSARLAGARNEQFF. In DNA, the CDR3 is TGCAGTGCTAGGCTAGCGGGAGCTCGCAATGAGCAGTTCTTC.

The table lists this clonotype with many counts. V and J are TRBV20-1 and TRBJ2-3; D uncertain. The CDR3 has 15 amino acids. V gave up 1 base and J gave up 0 bases, with 11 bases separating them. Germline-derived CDR1 and CDR2 are DFQATT and SNEGSKA (reference sequence). In DNA form, the CDR3 reads TGCAGTGCTAGAGTTAGGGTCTTTAGCACAGATACGCAGTATTTT. Amino acid sequence: CSARVRVFSTDTQYF.

Ten or more counts support this clonotype. The chain joins TRBV7-3 to TRBJ2-3; 8 bases map to TRBD2. This CDR3 is 14 amino acids long. Trimming took 4 bases from V and 5 from J; bases not matched to a gene: 5. Germline values: CDR1 SGHTA, CDR2 FQGTGA. The CDR3: CASSSGTRRDTQYF. The DNA for the CDR3 is TGTGCCAGCAGCTCAGGGACTAGGCGAGATACGCAGTATTTT. The whole variable domain, remainder taken from reference TRBV7-3 and TRBJ2-3, is GAGVSQTPSNKVTEKGKYVELRCDPISGHTALYWYRQSLGQGPEFLIYFQGTGAADDSGLPNDRFFAVRPEGSVSTLKIQRTERGDSAVYLCASSSGTRRDTQYFGPGTRLTVL.

V is TRBV20-1 and J is TRBJ2-1, with 7 bases aligning to TRBD1. The germline V gene has CDR1 DFQATT and CDR2 SNEGSKA (reference sequence). The CDR3 totals 12 residues. Trimming at V came to 5 bases and at J to 9 bases, leaving 7 bases not matched to a gene. CDR3 protein: CSASTGMGEQFF. CDR3 DNA sequence: TGCAGTGCTTCGACAGGGATGGGTGAGCAGTTCTTC.

The table lists this clonotype with many counts. This sequence joins TRBV6-5 and TRBJ2-1; D possibly corresponds to TRBD1 (6 bases). The CDR3 totals 16 residues. The V and J ends lost 0 bases and 7 bases respectively, with 16 bases between them. The germline gives CDR1 MNHEY, CDR2 SVGAGI. CDR3 sequence (DNA): TGTGCCAGCAGTTACTCGAGGGCAGGGGTTACAAATGAGCAGTTCTTC. Its protein product is CASSYSRAGVTNEQFF.

This chain links TRBV5-8 with TRBJ2-7; the match to TRBD2 covers 15 bases. The CDR3 covers 15 residues. The J segment lost 3 bases and the V segment lost 3 bases, leaving 1 base of the junction unmatched. CDR1 and CDR2 from the germline V gene are SGHTS and YDEGEE. The CDR3 DNA follows: TGTGCCAGCAGCTCGGGACTAGCGGGAGGCTACGAGCAGTACTTC. This codes for CASSSGLAGGYEQYF.

In its sample, this clonotype was seen many times. The rearrangement links TRBV7-8 to TRBJ1-2; 10 positions match TRBD1. CDR1 and CDR2 from the germline V gene are SGHVS and FQNEAQ. After removal of 3 bases from V and 6 bases from J, the junction contained 7 bases not matched to a gene. The CDR3 sequence is 15 residues long. This chain's CDR3 is CASSFVRDRGDGYTF. The CDR3 coding sequence is TGTGCCAGCAGCTTTGTCCGGGACAGGGGTGATGGCTACACCTTC.

This clonotype was observed at least ten times. V gene TRBV5-6 combines with J gene TRBJ2-7; 8 bases agree with TRBD1. CDR3 length equals 13 residues. Germline CDR1 and CDR2: SGHDT and YYEEEE. The J segment lost 6 bases and the V segment lost 0 bases, leaving 2 bases of the junction unmatched. DNA for the CDR3: TGTGCCAGCAGCTTGGGCAGGGGGCTCGAGCAGTACTTC. This translates into CASSLGRGLEQYF.